The present entry profiles one T cell receptor (beta chain) with its context. As yet, its antigen is unknown. The CDR3 is 17 residues long. Trimming cost V 0 bases and J 3 bases; bases outside gene matches: 9. Germline V lookup: CDR1 MNHEY, CDR2 SMNVEV (reference sequence). The data derive from a study of stem cell transplantation in POMP-related autoinflammatory disease. Study information: The study hypothesized thymoproteasome defects skew the TRB repertoire via impaired CD8+ selection. Study-level findings and limits: In PRAID patients, the number of distinct TRB V-J gene pairings was restricted. A trend toward lower repertoire diversity and greater clonality appeared in every analyzed T-cell subset of PRAID patients.

Sequencing was performed with immunoSEQ multiplex PCR; in TCRdb, only in-frame clones are kept and a portion is missing. The sample consists of some 70,000 clones, about nine tenths of them appearing once. The receptor was derived from a human patient with POMP-related autoinflammation and immune dysregulation (PRAID). The graft donor may have given rise to some T cells. Material: CD4+ T cells from PBMCs, obtained after stem cell transplantation. The J gene is TRBJ2-3, the V gene TRBV27; 7 bases align to TRBD2. CDR3 nucleotide sequence: TGTGCCAGCAGTTTATCGGGACTGGGACTAACAACAGATACGCAGTATTTT. Its protein product is CASSLSGLGLTTDTQYF.